Below, one T cell receptor (beta chain) is given with its context. This sample is drawn from a study of blood T cell repertoires in COVID-19. Looking at the study overall: Acute-phase and convalescent COVID-19 samples originated in the United States, Italy and Spain. From T cells, B-cell-depleted T cells, or PBMCs came the material, which was cDNA or gDNA.

The germline V gene encodes CDR1 MNHEY and CDR2 SVGAGI. The CDR3 length is 14 residues. Losses at the gene ends were 0 bases for V and 8 bases for J; bases not matched to a gene: 6. TCRdb's copy holds only in-frame clones and misses some; the assay was immunoSEQ multiplex PCR. The table includes tens of thousands of clones, less than 85% detected once. The receptor comes from a human donor in a cohort sampled during active COVID-19. This chain joins TRBV6-5 and TRBJ1-2; 7 bases are a match to TRBD1. Specimen: peripheral blood. This CDR3 is CASSYSAGGSGYTF. The CDR3 region has the DNA TGTGCCAGCAGTTACTCAGCAGGGGGATCCGGCTACACCTTC.